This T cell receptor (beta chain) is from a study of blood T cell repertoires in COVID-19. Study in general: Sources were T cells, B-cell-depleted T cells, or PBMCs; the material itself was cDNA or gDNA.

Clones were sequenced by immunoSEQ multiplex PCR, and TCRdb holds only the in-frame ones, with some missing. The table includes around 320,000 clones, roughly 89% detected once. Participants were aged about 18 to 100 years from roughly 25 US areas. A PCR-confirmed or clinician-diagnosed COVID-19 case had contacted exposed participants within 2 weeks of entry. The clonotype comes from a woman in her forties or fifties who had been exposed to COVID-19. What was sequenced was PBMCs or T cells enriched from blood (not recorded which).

As DNA, the CDR3 is TGTGCCAGTAGTAATCAGGGGGCTTCTGGAAACACCATATATTTT. Translation: CASSNQGASGNTIYF. The chain has TRBV19 and TRBJ1-3; TRBD1 matches 8 bases. V lost 4 bases, J lost 1 base, and 3 bases stayed unmatched. This CDR3 is 15 amino acids long. Germline V gene data show CDR1 as LNHDA and CDR2 as SQIVND (reference sequence).